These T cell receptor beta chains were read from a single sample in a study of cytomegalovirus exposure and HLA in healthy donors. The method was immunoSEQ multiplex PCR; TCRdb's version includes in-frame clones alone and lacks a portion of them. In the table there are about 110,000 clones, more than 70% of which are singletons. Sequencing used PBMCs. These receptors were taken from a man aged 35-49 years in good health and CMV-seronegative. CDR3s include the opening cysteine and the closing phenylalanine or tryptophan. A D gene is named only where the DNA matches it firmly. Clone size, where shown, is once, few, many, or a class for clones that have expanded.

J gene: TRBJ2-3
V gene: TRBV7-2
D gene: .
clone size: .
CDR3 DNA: TGTGCCAGCAGCTTCACAGGGACAGATACGCAGTATTTT
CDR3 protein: CASSFTGTDTQYF

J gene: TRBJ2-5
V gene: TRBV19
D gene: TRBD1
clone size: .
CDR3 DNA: TGTGCCAGTAGTCAACGGGGACAGGGGAAAGAGACCCAGTACTTC
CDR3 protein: CASSQRGQGKETQYF

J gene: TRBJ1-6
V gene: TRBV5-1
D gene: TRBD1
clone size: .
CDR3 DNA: TGCGCCAGCAGCTGGGACAGGGATTCACCCCTCCACTTT
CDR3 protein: CASSWDRDSPLHF

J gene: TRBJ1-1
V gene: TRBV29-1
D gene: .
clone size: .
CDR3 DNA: TGCAGCGTTGATGTGGGCAAGATTAACACTGAAGCTTTCTTT
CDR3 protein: CSVDVGKINTEAFF

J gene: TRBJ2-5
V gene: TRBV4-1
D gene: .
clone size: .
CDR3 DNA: TGCGCCAGCAGCCAAGGGGGGCACGGGGAGACCCAGTACTTC
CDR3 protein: CASSQGGHGETQYF

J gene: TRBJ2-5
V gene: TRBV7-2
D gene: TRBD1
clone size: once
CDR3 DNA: TGTGCCAGCAGCTTACAACAGGGGAGAGAGACCCAGTACTTC
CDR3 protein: CASSLQQGRETQYF

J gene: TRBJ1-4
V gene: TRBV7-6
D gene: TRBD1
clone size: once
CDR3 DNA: TGTGCCAGCAGCCCCAACCAAGGGACAGGGACTAATGAAAAACTGTTTTTT
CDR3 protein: CASSPNQGTGTNEKLFF

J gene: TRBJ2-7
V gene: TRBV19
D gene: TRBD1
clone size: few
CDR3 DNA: TGTGCCAGTAGTATTACCGGGACAGGCTACGAGCAGTACTTC
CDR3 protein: CASSITGTGYEQYF

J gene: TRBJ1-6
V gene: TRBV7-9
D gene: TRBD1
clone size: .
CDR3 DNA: TGTGCCAGCAGCACCGGACAGGGGGGTTCACCCCTCCACTTT
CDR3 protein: CASSTGQGGSPLHF

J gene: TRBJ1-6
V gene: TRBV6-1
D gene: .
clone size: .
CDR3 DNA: TGTGCCAGCAGGGCGGACAGCTACCTCTCACCCCTCCACTTT
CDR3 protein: CASRADSYLSPLHF

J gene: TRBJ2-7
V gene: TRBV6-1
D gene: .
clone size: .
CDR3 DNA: TGTGCCAGCAGTTCTCGGGACTACGAGCAGTACTTC
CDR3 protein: CASSSRDYEQYF

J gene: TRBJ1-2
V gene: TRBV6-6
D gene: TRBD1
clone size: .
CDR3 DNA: TGTGCCAGCAGTCCTCTCTGGACAGGGTTGGACTATGGCTACACCTTC
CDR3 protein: CASSPLWTGLDYGYTF

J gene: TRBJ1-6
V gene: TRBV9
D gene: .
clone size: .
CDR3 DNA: TGTGCCAGCAGCCCGCACCTGTCGGATTCACCCCTCCACTTT
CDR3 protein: CASSPHLSDSPLHF

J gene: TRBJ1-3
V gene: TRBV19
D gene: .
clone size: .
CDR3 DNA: TGTGCCAGTAGTGCAGAGCAGAGGGCCTCTGGAAACACCATATATTTT
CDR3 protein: CASSAEQRASGNTIYF

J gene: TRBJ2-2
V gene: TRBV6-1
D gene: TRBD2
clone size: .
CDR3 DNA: TGTGCCAGCAGCCTCCGGACTAGCAGCACCGGGGAGCTGTTTTTT
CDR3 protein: CASSLRTSSTGELFF

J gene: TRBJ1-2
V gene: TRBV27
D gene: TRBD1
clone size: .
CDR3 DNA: TGTGCCAGTCAGGTTCAGGACTCGACAGGGGCTTCAGGCTACACCTTC
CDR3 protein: CASQVQDSTGASGYTF

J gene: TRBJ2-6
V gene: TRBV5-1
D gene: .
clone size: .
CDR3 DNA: TGCGCCAGCAGCTCAGTCGGGGGAATAGGGTCTTCTGGGGTCAACGTCCTGACTTTC
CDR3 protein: CASSSVGGIGSSGVNVLTF

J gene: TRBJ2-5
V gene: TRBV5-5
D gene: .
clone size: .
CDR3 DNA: TGTGCCAGCAGCTTGAGCGGTGGGGAGACCCAGTACTTC
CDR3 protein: CASSLSGGETQYF

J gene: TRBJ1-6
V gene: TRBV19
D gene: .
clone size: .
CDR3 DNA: TGTGCCAGTAGCAAAACAGGAGGGGATTCACCCCTCCACTTT
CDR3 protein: CASSKTGGDSPLHF

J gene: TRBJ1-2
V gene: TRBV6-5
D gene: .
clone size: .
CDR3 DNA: TGTGCCAGCAGTAAAATGGACAGTCGGAATGGCTACACCTTC
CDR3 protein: CASSKMDSRNGYTF

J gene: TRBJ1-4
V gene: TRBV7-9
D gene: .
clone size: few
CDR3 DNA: TGTGCCAGCAGTCCTGGACAGTCTAATGAAAAACTGTTTTTT
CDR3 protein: CASSPGQSNEKLFF

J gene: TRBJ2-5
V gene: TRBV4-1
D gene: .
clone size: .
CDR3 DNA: TGCGCCAGCAGCCAATGGCAGAGGGAGACCCAGTACTTC
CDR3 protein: CASSQWQRETQYF

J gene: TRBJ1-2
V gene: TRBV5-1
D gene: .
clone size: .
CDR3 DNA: TGCGCCAGCAGCTTGGAGGCGGGAAAGGGTTTCTCTGGCTACACCTTC
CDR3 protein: CASSLEAGKGFSGYTF

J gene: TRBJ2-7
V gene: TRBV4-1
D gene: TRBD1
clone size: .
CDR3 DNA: TGCGCCAGCAGCCGCAGTGGGCAGGGGGTAGGAGACGAGCAGTACTTC
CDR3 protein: CASSRSGQGVGDEQYF

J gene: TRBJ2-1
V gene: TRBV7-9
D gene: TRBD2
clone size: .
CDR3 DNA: TGTGCCAGCAGTATCGGGGGGGCCTACAATGAGCAGTTCTTC
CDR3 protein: CASSIGGAYNEQFF

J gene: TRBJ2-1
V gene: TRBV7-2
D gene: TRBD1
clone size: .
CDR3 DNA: TGTGCCAGCAGGGAAGACAGGGCCCAATACAATGAGCAGTTCTTC
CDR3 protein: CASREDRAQYNEQFF

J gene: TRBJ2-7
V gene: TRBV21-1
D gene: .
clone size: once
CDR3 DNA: TGTGCCAGCACCGACACTGGGAGCTCCTACGAGCAGTACTTC
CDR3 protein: CASTDTGSSYEQYF

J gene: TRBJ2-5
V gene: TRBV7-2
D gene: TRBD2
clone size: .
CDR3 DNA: TGTGCCAGCAGCTTAGCGCCTACTAGCGGGGGGGCCCAGACCCAGTACTTC
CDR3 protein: CASSLAPTSGGAQTQYF

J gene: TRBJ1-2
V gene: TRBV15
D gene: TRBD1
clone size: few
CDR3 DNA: TGTGCCACCAGCAGAGAGCTACAGGGGTCTGGCTACACCTTC
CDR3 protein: CATSRELQGSGYTF

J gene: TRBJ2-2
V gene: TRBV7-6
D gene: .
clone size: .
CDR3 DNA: TGTGCCAGCAGCTCAAACAGGGTTACCGGGGAGCTGTTTTTT
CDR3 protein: CASSSNRVTGELFF

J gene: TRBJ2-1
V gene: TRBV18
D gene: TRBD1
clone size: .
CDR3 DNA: TGTGCCAGCTCACGGACAGGGCCGGAATACAATGAGCAGTTCTTC
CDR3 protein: CASSRTGPEYNEQFF

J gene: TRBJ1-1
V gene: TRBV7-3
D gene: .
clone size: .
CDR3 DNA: TGTGCCAGCAGCCCGGACACGAACACTGAAGCTTTCTTT
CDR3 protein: CASSPDTNTEAFF

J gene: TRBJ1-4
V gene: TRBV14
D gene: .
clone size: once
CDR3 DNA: TGTGCCAGCAGCCAAGACAGGGGCCCGAATGAAAAACTGTTTTTT
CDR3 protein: CASSQDRGPNEKLFF

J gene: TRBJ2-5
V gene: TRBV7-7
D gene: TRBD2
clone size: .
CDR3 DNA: TGTGCCAGCAGTCCCAGGACTAGCGGGGACTCGGAGACCCAGTACTTC
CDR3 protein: CASSPRTSGDSETQYF

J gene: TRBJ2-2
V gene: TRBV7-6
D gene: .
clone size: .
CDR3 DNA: TGTGCCAGCAGCATTGCAGGGGCGAACACCGGGGAGCTGTTTTTT
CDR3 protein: CASSIAGANTGELFF

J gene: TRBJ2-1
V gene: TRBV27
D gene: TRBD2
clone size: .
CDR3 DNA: TGTGCCAGCAGTTTGAACGGGGGGAGCTCCTACAATGAGCAGTTCTTC
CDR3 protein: CASSLNGGSSYNEQFF

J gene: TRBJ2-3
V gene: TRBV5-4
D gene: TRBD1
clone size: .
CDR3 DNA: TGTGCCAGCAGCTCAGGACAGGGCGCAGATACGCAGTATTTT
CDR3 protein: CASSSGQGADTQYF

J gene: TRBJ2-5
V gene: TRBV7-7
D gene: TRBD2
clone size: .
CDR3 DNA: TGTGCCAGCAGCTTACGGACTAGCGGGGGTCGGGAGACCCAGTACTTC
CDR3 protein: CASSLRTSGGRETQYF

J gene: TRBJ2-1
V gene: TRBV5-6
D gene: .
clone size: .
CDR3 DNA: TGTGCCAGCAGCACCGTGGGTCTTGAAGGGGGGCAGTTCTTC
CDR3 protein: CASSTVGLEGGQFF

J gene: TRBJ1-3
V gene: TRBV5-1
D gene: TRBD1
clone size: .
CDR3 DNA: TGCGCCAGCAGCCCTGACAGGGCTGGAAACACCATATATTTT
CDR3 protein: CASSPDRAGNTIYF

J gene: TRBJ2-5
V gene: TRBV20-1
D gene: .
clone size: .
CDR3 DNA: TGCAGTGCAAGATGGAGCGAGACCCAGTACTTC
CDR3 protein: CSARWSETQYF

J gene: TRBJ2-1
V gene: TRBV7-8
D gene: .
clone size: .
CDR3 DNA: TGTGCCAGCAGCTTATCAGCAGGGCGGAATGAGCAGTTCTTC
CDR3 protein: CASSLSAGRNEQFF

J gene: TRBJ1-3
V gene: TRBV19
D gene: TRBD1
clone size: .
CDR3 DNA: TGTGCCACTTCAGGGGGTGGAAACACCATATATTTT
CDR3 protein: CATSGGGNTIYF

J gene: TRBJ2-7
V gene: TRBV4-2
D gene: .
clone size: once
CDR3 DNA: TGTGCCAGCAGCCAACGCCAGGGCTACGAGCAGTACTTC
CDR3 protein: CASSQRQGYEQYF

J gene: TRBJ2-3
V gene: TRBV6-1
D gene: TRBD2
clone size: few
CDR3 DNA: TGTGCCAGCAGCGGACTAGCGGGGTTGGATACGCAGTATTTT
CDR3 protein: CASSGLAGLDTQYF

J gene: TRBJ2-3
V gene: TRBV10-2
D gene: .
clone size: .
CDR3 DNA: TGCGCCAGCAGTGAGTCGAGGGACACCACGCAGTATTTT
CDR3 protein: CASSESRDTTQYF

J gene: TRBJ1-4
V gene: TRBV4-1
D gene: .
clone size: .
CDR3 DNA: TGCGCCAGCAGCCCGAATCAGGGAGGTGAAAAACTGTTTTTT
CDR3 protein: CASSPNQGGEKLFF

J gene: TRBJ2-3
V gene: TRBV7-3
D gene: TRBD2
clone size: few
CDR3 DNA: TGTGCCAGCAGCTTGGGGACTAGTACAGATACGCAGTATTTT
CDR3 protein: CASSLGTSTDTQYF

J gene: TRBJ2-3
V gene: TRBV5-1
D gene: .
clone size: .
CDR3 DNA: TGCGCCAGCAGCTTGGCCGACTCCCCATACACAGATACGCAGTATTTT
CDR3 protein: CASSLADSPYTDTQYF

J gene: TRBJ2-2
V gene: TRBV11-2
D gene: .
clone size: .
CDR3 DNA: TGTGCCAGCAGCCCAGGACCAACAGGGACCGGGGAGCTGTTTTTT
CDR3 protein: CASSPGPTGTGELFF

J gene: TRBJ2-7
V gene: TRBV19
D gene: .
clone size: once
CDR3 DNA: TGTGCCAGTAGTCTGGGGGCAGGGCGCTACGAGCAGTACTTC
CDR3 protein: CASSLGAGRYEQYF

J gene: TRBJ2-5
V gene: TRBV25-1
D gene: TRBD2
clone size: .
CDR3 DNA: TGTGCCAGCAGTGAATGGCCAACCTTAGCGGGGGCGGGGGAGACCCAGTACTTC
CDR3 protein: CASSEWPTLAGAGETQYF

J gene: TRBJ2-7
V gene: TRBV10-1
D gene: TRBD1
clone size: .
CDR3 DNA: TGCGCCAGCCGGCAGGGGGCCTATCCGGGAATCTACGAGCAGTACTTC
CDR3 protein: CASRQGAYPGIYEQYF